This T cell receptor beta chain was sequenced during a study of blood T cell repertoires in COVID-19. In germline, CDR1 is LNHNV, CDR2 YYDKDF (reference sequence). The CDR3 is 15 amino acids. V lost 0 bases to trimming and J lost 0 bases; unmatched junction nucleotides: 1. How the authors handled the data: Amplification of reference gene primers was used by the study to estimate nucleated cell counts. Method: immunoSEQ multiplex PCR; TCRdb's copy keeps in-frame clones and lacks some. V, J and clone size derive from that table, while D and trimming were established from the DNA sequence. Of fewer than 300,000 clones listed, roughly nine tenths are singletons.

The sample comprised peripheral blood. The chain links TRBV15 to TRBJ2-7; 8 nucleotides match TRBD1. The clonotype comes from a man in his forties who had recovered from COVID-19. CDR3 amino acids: CATSREQGASYEQYF. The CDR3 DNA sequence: TGTGCCACCAGCAGAGAGCAGGGGGCCTCCTACGAGCAGTACTTC.